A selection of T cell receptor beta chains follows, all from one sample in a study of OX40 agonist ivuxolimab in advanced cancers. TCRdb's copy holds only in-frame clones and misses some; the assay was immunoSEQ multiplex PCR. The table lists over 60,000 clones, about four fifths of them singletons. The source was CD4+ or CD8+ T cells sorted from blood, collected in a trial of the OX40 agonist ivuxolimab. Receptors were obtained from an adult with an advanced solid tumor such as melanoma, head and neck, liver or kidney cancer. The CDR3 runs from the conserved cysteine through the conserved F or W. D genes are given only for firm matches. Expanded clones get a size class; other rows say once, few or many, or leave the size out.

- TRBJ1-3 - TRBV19 TGTGCCAGCGGAGGGGAGAGGGGTATCTCTGGAAACACCATATATTTT CASGGERGISGNTIYF
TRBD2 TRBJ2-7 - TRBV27 TGTGCCAGCAGTTTAAAAGGAGGGACTAGCGTCTACGAGCAGTACTTC CASSLKGGTSVYEQYF
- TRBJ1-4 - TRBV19 TGTGCCAGTAGTATTTCGATACAAAATGAAAAACTGTTTTTT CASSISIQNEKLFF
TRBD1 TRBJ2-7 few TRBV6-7 TGTGCCAGCAGTTACCTTGACAGGGTTCGGTACTTC CASSYLDRVRYF
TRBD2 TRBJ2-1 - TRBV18 TGTGCCAGCTCACCAAGGAGCGGGGGAAGCTCCTACAATGAGCAGTTCTTC CASSPRSGGSSYNEQFF
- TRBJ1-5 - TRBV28 TGTGCCAGCAGGGAATTAAGTCAGCCCCAGCATTTT CASRELSQPQHF
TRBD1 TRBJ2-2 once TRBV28 TGTGCCAGCCTGGGACAGGCTGGGGGCGGGGAGCTGTTTTTT CASLGQAGGGELFF
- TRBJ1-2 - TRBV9 TGTGCCAGCAGCCTCGAAGGTGGCTACACCTTC CASSLEGGYTF
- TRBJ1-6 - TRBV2 TGTGCCAGCCTTGGGGGGGGTAATTCACCCCTCCACTTT CASLGGGNSPLHF
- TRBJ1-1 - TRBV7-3 TGTGCCAGCAGCCCCGAGCCCTCGGCAAATGAAGCTTTCTTT CASSPEPSANEAFF
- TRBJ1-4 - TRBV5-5 TGTGCCAGCAGCCCGGCGCCGGTCCTGGGCTTCGAGGAAAAACTGTTTTTT CASSPAPVLGFEEKLFF
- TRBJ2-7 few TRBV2 TGTGCCAGCAGTGAGCGACTAGTTGGGGGCTCCTACGAGCAGTACTTC CASSERLVGGSYEQYF
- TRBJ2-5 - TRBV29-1 TGCAGCGTTTATGAGGGCGCGGAGACCCAGTACTTC CSVYEGAETQYF
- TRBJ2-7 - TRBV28 TGTGCCAGCACCTCCCGACTTAGGGAGCAGTACTTC CASTSRLREQYF
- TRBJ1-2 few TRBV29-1 TGCAGCGTTGAAGTCGGGGGGGATCCTAACTATGGCTACACCTTC CSVEVGGDPNYGYTF
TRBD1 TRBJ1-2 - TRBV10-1 TGCGCCAGCAGTGACCCGGGACAGTTGTATGGCTACACCTTC CASSDPGQLYGYTF
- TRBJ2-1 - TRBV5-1 TGCGCCAGCAGCTTGGGGCAATCAGCCGGGTACAATGAGCAGTTCTTC CASSLGQSAGYNEQFF
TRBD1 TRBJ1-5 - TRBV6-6 TGTGCCAGCAGGTCCGGGACAGGGAATCAGCCCCAGCATTTT CASRSGTGNQPQHF
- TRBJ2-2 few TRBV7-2 TGTGCCAGCAGCCGGGGCAGGGATACCGGGGAGCTGTTTTTT CASSRGRDTGELFF
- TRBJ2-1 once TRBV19 TGTGTCGGCGGGGGCTGCGATGAGCAGTTCTTC CVGGGCDEQFF
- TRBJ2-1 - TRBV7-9 TGTGCCAGCAGCTTATCCGGGAATTTGGCTGAGCAGTTCTTC CASSLSGNLAEQFF
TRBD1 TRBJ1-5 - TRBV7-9 TGTGCCAGCAGCCCGACAGGGTATCAGCCCCAGCATTTT CASSPTGYQPQHF
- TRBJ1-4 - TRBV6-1 TGTGCCAGCAGTGATTTTCGGGAGGGTGAAAAACTGTTTTTT CASSDFREGEKLFF
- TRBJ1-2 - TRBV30 TGTGCCTGGAGTGCACAAAGGGACACCTCCACCACGGGCTACACCTTC CAWSAQRDTSTTGYTF
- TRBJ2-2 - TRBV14 TGTGCCAGCAGCCAAGATCTCACGGTCTACGGGGAGCTGTTTTTT CASSQDLTVYGELFF
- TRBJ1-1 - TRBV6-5 TGTGCCAGCAGCTCTCCGGGGATGGGGGACACTGAAGCTTTCTTT CASSSPGMGDTEAFF
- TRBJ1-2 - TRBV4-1 TGCGCCAGCAGCCAGTACGACAGGCAAAACTATGGCTACACCTTC CASSQYDRQNYGYTF
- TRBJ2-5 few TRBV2 TGTGCCACCGTCTTACAACTACCGCCGGGAGAGACCCAGTACTTC CATVLQLPPGETQYF
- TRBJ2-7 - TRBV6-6 TGTGCCAGCGGCCCCGGAGGTTACGAGCAGTACTTC CASGPGGYEQYF
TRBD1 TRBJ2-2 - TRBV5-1 TGCGCCAGCAGTTTTTCCGGGACAGGGGACACCGGGGAGCTGTTTTTT CASSFSGTGDTGELFF
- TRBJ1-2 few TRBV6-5 TGTGCCAGCAGTTACTCGATTTTGGGGCAGTATGGCTACACCTTC CASSYSILGQYGYTF
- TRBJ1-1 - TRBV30 TGTGCCTGGAGTGTAGGTGGCGGCACTGAAGCTTTCTTT CAWSVGGGTEAFF
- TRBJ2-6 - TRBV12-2 TGTGCAAGTCGCCACGGACAGGGAAGGTCAGAGGCCAACGTCCTGACTTTC CASRHGQGRSEANVLTF
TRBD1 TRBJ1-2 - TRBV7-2 TGTGCCAGCAGCTTATTTCGGGGGCAGGGGGAAGGCTACACCTTC CASSLFRGQGEGYTF
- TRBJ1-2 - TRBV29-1 TGCAGCGTTGAATCTGGGATCAACTATGGCTACACCTTC CSVESGINYGYTF
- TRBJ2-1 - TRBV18 TGTGCCAGCTCACGCCTTGACAGCTCCTACAATGAGCAGTTCTTC CASSRLDSSYNEQFF
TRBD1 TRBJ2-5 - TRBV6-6 TGTGCCAGCAGTTCCGGGACAGGGGGCGGGTGGGAGACCCAGTACTTC CASSSGTGGGWETQYF
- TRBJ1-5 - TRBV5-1 TGCGCCAGCAGCTTGGGTGGGCCGTATAGCAATCAGCCCCAGCATTTT CASSLGGPYSNQPQHF
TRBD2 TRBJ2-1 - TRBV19 TGTGCCAGTACCGGGACTAGCGGGAGAGTAAATGAGCAGTTCTTC CASTGTSGRVNEQFF
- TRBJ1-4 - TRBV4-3 TGCGCCAGCAGCCAAGAAACGGGGCGGGGAGAAAAACTGTTTTTT CASSQETGRGEKLFF
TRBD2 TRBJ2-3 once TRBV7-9 TGTGCCAGCAGCTTCTTCGGGACTACCAACACAGATACGCAGTATTTT CASSFFGTTNTDTQYF
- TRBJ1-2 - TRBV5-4 TGTGCCAGCAGCGTGGACTGGTTTCCCTATGGCTACACCTTC CASSVDWFPYGYTF
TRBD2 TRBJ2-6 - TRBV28 TGTGCCAGCAGTTTCGGGGGGATGGGCACTGGGGCCAACGTCCTGACTTTC CASSFGGMGTGANVLTF
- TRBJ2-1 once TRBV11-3 TGTGCCAGCAGCTTAGTCGACCCGGGCAGGATCCACAATGAGCAGTTCTTC CASSLVDPGRIHNEQFF
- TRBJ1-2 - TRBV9 TGTGCCAGCAGCGTAGAGGGTCAGAACTATGGCTACACCTTC CASSVEGQNYGYTF
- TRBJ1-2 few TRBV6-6 TGTGCCAGCAGTTACTCGGATCCAGCTAACTATGGCTACACCTTC CASSYSDPANYGYTF
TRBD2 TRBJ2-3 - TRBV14 TGTGCCAGCAGCCGTCTGAGCGGGAGGGGGTCAGATACGCAGTATTTT CASSRLSGRGSDTQYF
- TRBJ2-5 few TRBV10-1 TGCGCCAGCAGTGAAGGGGACCAAGAGACCCAGTACTTC CASSEGDQETQYF
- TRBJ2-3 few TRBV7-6 TGTGCCAGTCGGACGGCCAGCACAGATACGCAGTATTTT CASRTASTDTQYF
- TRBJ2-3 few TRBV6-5 TGTGCCAGCAGGGACAGCACAGATACGCAGTATTTT CASRDSTDTQYF
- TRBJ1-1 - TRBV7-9 TGTGCCAGCAGCCTCCAAAAATCAGGGACTGAAGCTTTCTTT CASSLQKSGTEAFF
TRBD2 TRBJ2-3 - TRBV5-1 TGCGCCAGCAGCTTGGGGGGGACTACAACAGATACGCAGTATTTT CASSLGGTTTDTQYF
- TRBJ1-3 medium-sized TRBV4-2 TGTGCCAGCAGCCAGGGGAAGTCCTCTGGAAACACCATATATTTT CASSQGKSSGNTIYF
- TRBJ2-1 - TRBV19 TGTGCCAGCCGTTATAGGGGGAATGAGCAGTTCTTC CASRYRGNEQFF
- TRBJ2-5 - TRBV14 TGTGCCAGCAGCCGAAGTGCCTCTGAGACCCAGTACTTC CASSRSASETQYF
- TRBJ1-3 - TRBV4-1 TGCGCCAGCAGCCGGGGGTCAGGAGGATCTGGAAACACCATATATTTT CASSRGSGGSGNTIYF